The 19 T cell receptor beta chains listed next were all sequenced from one sample in a study of T cell repertoires in cytomegalovirus infection. These receptors have no known antigen. TCRdb itself ran the reads through MiXCR, one entry per CDR3 protein. The sample carries about 52,000 distinct CDR3 sequences, 15% to 20% recorded once. Material: CD8+ T cells from cultured PBMCs, obtained from culture after CMV antigen stimulation. The receptors stem from a human donor in good health (CMV status not recorded). Some clones in this sample may be carry-over from other donors' samples.

This rearrangement joins TRBV7-9 to TRBJ1-1, with 7 bases matching TRBD1. The CDR3 is 15 amino acids. V shed 5 bases, J shed 4 bases, and the junction held 10 bases outside the gene matches. Germline values: CDR1 SEHNR, CDR2 FQNEAQ (reference sequence). The CDR3 DNA reads as TGTGCCAGCAGCGACGCTGAGGCAGGGGGCACTGAAGCTTTCTTT. This codes for CASSDAEAGGTEAFF.

The genes are TRBV6-1 and TRBJ2-7; TRBD1 aligns across 9 bases. The V segment lost 1 base and the J segment 5 bases; nucleotides outside the gene matches: 6. The CDR3 sequence is 15 residues long. The germline gives CDR1 MNHNS, CDR2 SASEGT. CDR3 residues: CASSEGGTGSHEQYF. CDR3 nucleotide sequence: TGTGCCAGCAGTGAAGGCGGGACAGGGAGCCACGAGCAGTACTTC.

This chain links TRBV7-2 with TRBJ2-5, with TRBD2 matching over 7 bases. The V segment lost 4 bases and the J segment 2 bases; nucleotides outside the gene matches: 1. The V gene's germline CDR1 is SGHTA and CDR2 FQGNSA. The CDR3 is 13 residues long. The CDR3 nucleotides are TGTGCCAGCAGCTGGGGGGGACAAGAGACCCAGTACTTC. Translation gives CASSWGGQETQYF.

This clonotype has only a few counts. The rearrangement joins TRBV7-8 to TRBJ2-5; D may match TRBD1 or TRBD2 (5 bases each). V lost 5 bases and J lost 5, with 18 bases in between. Germline lookup yields CDR1 SGHVS and CDR2 FQNEAQ. The CDR3 is made up of 15 amino acids. This CDR3 reads CASSPSRTRGETQYF. The CDR3 DNA is TGTGCCAGCAGCCCGAGCCGGACCCGGGGCGAGACCCAGTACTTC.

As to this clonotype: An end of the junction does not agree with germline; a read error may underlie this. The V and J genes are TRBV12-5 and TRBJ1-2, with TRBD1 matching over 7 bases. CDR1 LGHNT and CDR2 FRNRAP come from the germline V gene. CDR3 length: 12 residues. CDR3 sequence: CASGSSDRPFFF. In DNA form, the CDR3 reads TGTGCTAGTGGTTCCTCGGACAGGCCTTTCTTCTTC.

This clonotype was picked up a small number of times. J is TRBJ1-5 and V is TRBV7-2, with a weak D call TRBD1 (6 bases). The CDR3 contains 15 residues. Looked up from germline, CDR1 is SGHTA and CDR2 is FQGNSA. Trimming took 5 bases from V and 0 from J, leaving 11 bases between them. The CDR3 bases are TGTGCCAGCAGCACGGGACACAATAGCAATCAGCCCCAGCATTTT. The encoded protein is CASSTGHNSNQPQHF.

The chain uses TRBV27 and TRBJ1-4, with 9 bases that match TRBD1. Germline CDR1 MNHEY, CDR2 SMNVEV (reference sequence). V dropped 6 bases and J dropped 6; count of bases not matched to a gene: 8. This CDR3 spans 15 amino acids. The CDR3 DNA is TGTGCCAGCAGCCCCCGGGACAGGGTTGATGAAAAACTGTTTTTT. Translated: CASSPRDRVDEKLFF.

This clonotype has a handful of counts. One end of the junction does not line up with germline, which may come from a read error. The gene calls are TRBV6-1 and TRBJ2-5; D uncertain. CDR1 is MNHNS and CDR2 is SASEGT in the germline V gene. There are 12 residues in the CDR3. Written as DNA, the CDR3 is TGTGCCAGCAGTGAAGTTGTAGAGGCCCAGTACTTC. It codes for CASSEVVEAQYF.

This clonotype has a count of ten or more. V usage is TRBV7-2 and J usage is TRBJ1-1; no clear D gene. This CDR3 contains 14 residues. With 0 bases removed from V and 3 bases from J, the gap between germline ends came to 8 bases. From germline, CDR1 is SGHTA and CDR2 FQGNSA. DNA for the CDR3: TGTGCCAGCAGCTTAGCCCCAGGATACACTGAAGCTTTCTTT. Its translation: CASSLAPGYTEAFF.

The sample holds a few counts of this clonotype. This chain uses TRBV7-2 with TRBJ1-3; D is unclear. V dropped 5 bases and J dropped 3 bases, with 11 bases sitting between them. The CDR3 spans 14 residues. Germline CDR1 reads SGHTA; CDR2 reads FQGNSA. The CDR3, as DNA: TGTGCCAGCAGCATAATGGTCGGTGGAAACACCATATATTTT. The encoded protein is CASSIMVGGNTIYF.

The chain couples TRBV7-6 to TRBJ1-6; TRBD1 matches 7 bases. Germline V gene data show CDR1 as SGHVS and CDR2 as FNYEAQ. CDR3 size: 16 residues. After removal of 0 bases from V and 7 bases from J, the junction contained 6 bases not matched to a gene. The CDR3: CASSLAVTGYNSPLHF. The CDR3 region has the DNA TGTGCCAGCAGCTTAGCGGTGACAGGGTACAATTCACCCCTCCACTTT.

The sample holds a few counts of this clonotype. The V gene is TRBV4-3, the J gene TRBJ1-1; D unresolved. CDR3 length: 15 residues. Germline CDR1 LGHNA, CDR2 YSLEER. Trimming removed 0 bases at V and 1 base at J, with 9 bases between. The CDR3 here is CASSQDGRTNTEAFF. DNA of the CDR3: TGCGCCAGCAGCCAAGATGGCCGGACGAACACTGAAGCTTTCTTT.

The chain uses TRBV7-9 and TRBJ2-7; the match to TRBD1 covers 8 bases. The V gene's germline CDR1 is SEHNR and CDR2 FQNEAQ (reference sequence). V shed 3 bases, J shed 1 base, and the junction held 5 bases outside the gene matches. There are 15 residues in the CDR3. CDR3 DNA sequence: TGTGCCAGCAGCTTGACAGGGGCCTCTTCCTACGAGCAGTACTTC. It encodes CASSLTGASSYEQYF. The whole variable domain, remainder taken from reference TRBV7-9 and TRBJ2-7, is DTGVSQNPRHKITKRGQNVTFRCDPISEHNRLYWYRQTLGQGPEFLTYFQNEAQLEKSRLLSDRFSAERPKGSFSTLEIQRTEQGDSAMYLCASSLTGASSYEQYFGPGTRLTVT.

This clonotype was seen a few times. J is TRBJ1-5 and V is TRBV20-1, with D possibly TRBD1 on 5 matching bases. This CDR3 contains 13 residues. Trimming shortened V by 6 bases and J by 0 bases, and 9 bases separated the two germline ends. Germline CDR1 DFQATT, CDR2 SNEGSKA (reference sequence). CDR3 bases: TGCAGTGCCGCGGACAATAGCAATCAGCCCCAGCATTTT. Translation: CSAADNSNQPQHF.

The table lists this clonotype with a few counts. The chain has TRBV7-2 and TRBJ2-2, with 9 bases identical to TRBD1. Trimming cost V 5 bases and J 6 bases; bases outside gene matches: 7. Germline-derived CDR1 and CDR2 are SGHTA and FQGNSA. The CDR3 is 15 residues long. The CDR3 DNA follows: TGTGCCAGCAGCCCAGCGACAGGGGGGGCCGGGGAGCTGTTTTTT. Translated, it gives CASSPATGGAGELFF.

J is TRBJ2-2 and V is TRBV5-6; 10 bases are a match to TRBD1. With V trimmed by 3 bases and J by 6 bases, 2 bases remained unmatched. This CDR3 is built from 14 residues. Per the germline V gene, CDR1 is SGHDT and CDR2 is YYEEEE. CDR3 DNA sequence: TGTGCCAGCAGCTCCGGGACAGGGGCCGGGGAGCTGTTTTTT. It translates to CASSSGTGAGELFF.

The chain has TRBV27 and TRBJ2-1, with D possibly TRBD1 on 5 matching bases. The V gene lost 5 bases and the J gene lost 5 bases, with 19 bases spanning the gap. The CDR3 has 16 amino acids. CDR1 is MNHEY, CDR2 SMNVEV, per germline (reference sequence). CDR3 region: CASSLTVRVINNEQFF. The CDR3 nucleotides read TGTGCCAGCAGTCTGACCGTCAGGGTAATTAACAATGAGCAGTTCTTC.

The rearrangement joins TRBV9 to TRBJ1-1, with D perhaps TRBD1 (5 bases). This CDR3 is built from 13 residues. Germline-derived CDR1 and CDR2 are SGDLS and YYNGEE. The V and J ends lost 2 bases and 5 bases respectively, with 10 bases between them. For the CDR3, the DNA is TGTGCCAGCAGCGTCGGGACCGAGACTGAAGCTTTCTTT. It translates to CASSVGTETEAFF.

This sequence joins TRBV6-1 and TRBJ1-1, with D possibly TRBD1 on 5 matching bases. CDR3 length equals 15 residues. The germline gives CDR1 MNHNS, CDR2 SASEGT. V lost 0 bases, J lost 4 bases, and 12 bases lay in between. The CDR3 spells CASSEALGGSTEAFF. CDR3 nucleotide sequence: TGTGCCAGCAGTGAAGCCCTTGGGGGTAGCACTGAAGCTTTCTTT.